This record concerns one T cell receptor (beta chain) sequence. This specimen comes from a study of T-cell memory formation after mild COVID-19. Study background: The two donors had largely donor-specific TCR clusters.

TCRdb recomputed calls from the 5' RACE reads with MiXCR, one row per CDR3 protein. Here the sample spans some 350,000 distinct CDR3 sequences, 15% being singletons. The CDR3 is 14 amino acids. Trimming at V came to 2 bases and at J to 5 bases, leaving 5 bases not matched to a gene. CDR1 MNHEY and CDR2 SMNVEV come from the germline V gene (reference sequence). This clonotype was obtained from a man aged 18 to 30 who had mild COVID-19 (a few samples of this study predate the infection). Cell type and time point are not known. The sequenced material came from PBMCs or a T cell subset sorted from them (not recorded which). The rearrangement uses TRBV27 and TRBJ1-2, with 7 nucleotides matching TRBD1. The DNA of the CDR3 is TGTGCCAGCAGTTTAAGGGGGCCAGGGTATGGCTACACCTTC. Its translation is CASSLRGPGYGYTF.